This T cell receptor beta chain stems from a study of spatial heterogeneity in lung cancer. This sample's time point: sample taken at primary tumor resection. The germline V gene encodes CDR1 DFQATT and CDR2 SNEGSKA (reference sequence). The V and J ends lost 7 bases and 2 bases respectively, with 3 bases between them. This CDR3 has 9 amino acids. Each CDR3 protein is one row after TCRdb ran MiXCR on the 5' RACE reads. This table has about 13,000 distinct CDR3 sequences, 3% to 4.5% appearing once. This clonotype appeared many times. J is TRBJ2-7 and V is TRBV20-1; unclear D gene. Sequenced here: PBMCs, sampled at surgery. The TCR originated in a male donor with early-stage non-small cell lung cancer. The CDR3 coding sequence is TGCAGTGTCCCCTACGAGCAGTACTTC. Translating it yields CSVPYEQYF.